These 17 T cell receptor beta chains were sequenced from one sample in a study of blood T cell repertoires in COVID-19 (TCRdb year 2020). The library was generated by the immunoSEQ multiplex PCR assay. TCRdb took over this immuneACCESS table, retaining in-frame rearrangements with V and J assigned. Such tables are incomplete; in checked studies, under half of the missing clones stem from an unresolved V gene, and the remainder is unexplained. The sample includes 110,000 to 150,000 clones, with approximately 87% observed a single time. The ten largest clones capture about 40% of the sample. The source material was peripheral blood. The receptors originated from a human donor in a cohort sampled during active COVID-19.

This clone was recorded a few times. The chain has TRBV6-5 and TRBJ1-5, with 9 bases identical to TRBD1. V was pared by 5 bases and J by 7 bases, with 9 bases of the junction left unmatched. The CDR3 runs to 15 residues. Per germline, CDR1 MNHEY and CDR2 SVGAGI. The CDR3 DNA reads TGTGCCAGCAGTCCGACAGGGGGAGGGGTACAGCCCCAGCATTTT. This translates into CASSPTGGGVQPQHF.

The chain employs TRBV3-1 (or the pseudogene TRBV3-2) and TRBJ2-3, with D maybe TRBD2 (5 bases). The V end was cut by 8 bases, the J end by 2 bases, with 20 bases between. The CDR3 extends over 16 amino acids. Per the germline V gene, CDR1 is LGHDT and CDR2 is YNNKEL (reference sequence). The CDR3 loop reads CASSLLGGLVTDTQYF. The CDR3 nucleotides read TGTGCCAGCTCTCTTCTCGGCGGACTCGTCACAGATACGCAGTATTTT.

This chain links TRBV7-2 with TRBJ2-2, with D maybe TRBD2 (6 bases). V lost 2 bases and J lost 6, with 16 bases in between. In germline, CDR1 is SGHTA, CDR2 FQGNSA. The CDR3 spans 16 residues. The CDR3 nucleotides read TGTGCCAGCAGCTTATTAGGCCTCGGGGGAGCCGGGGAGCTGTTTTTT. Protein: CASSLLGLGGAGELFF. The whole variable domain, remainder taken from reference TRBV7-2 and TRBJ2-2, is GAGVSQSPSNKVTEKGKDVELRCDPISGHTALYWYRQSLGQGLEFLIYFQGNSAPDKSGLPSDRFSAERTGGSVSTLTIQRTQQEDSAVYLCASSLLGLGGAGELFFGEGSRLTVL.

For the CDR3, the DNA is TGTGCCAGCTCACTCACTAGCAGAAGGGACACCGGGGAGCTGTTTTTT. Its protein is CASSLTSRRDTGELFF. The chain employs TRBV18 and TRBJ2-2; possibly TRBD2 for D (6 bases). The CDR3 totals 16 residues. Deletions cut 4 bases from V and 3 bases from J, with 15 bases between. CDR1 is KGHSH and CDR2 is LQKENI in the germline V gene.

This rearrangement joins TRBV7-6 to TRBJ1-6, with 7 bases aligning to TRBD1. The CDR3 is 14 residues long. Germline CDR1 SGHVS, CDR2 FNYEAQ. The V segment lost 2 bases and the J segment 6 bases; nucleotides outside the gene matches: 1. The CDR3 coding sequence is TGTGCCAGCAGCTTACAGGGGGGTAATTCACCCCTCCACTTT. Translation gives CASSLQGGNSPLHF.

The chain joins TRBV10-3 to TRBJ2-7; tentative D call: TRBD1 (5 bases). CDR3 length equals 14 residues. From germline, CDR1 is ENHRY and CDR2 SYGVKD. V was clipped by 4 bases and J by 6 bases, with 16 bases between them. CDR3 sequence: CAISGQPELVEQYF. The CDR3 bases are TGTGCCATCAGTGGACAGCCGGAACTTGTCGAGCAGTACTTC.

The V and J genes are TRBV13 and TRBJ2-3, with D uncertain. Germline V gene data show CDR1 as PRHDT and CDR2 as FYEKMQ (reference sequence). Trimming left V 1 base short and J 4 bases short, with 6 bases between. The CDR3 sequence is 13 residues long. The CDR3 loop reads CASSLARADTQYF. The DNA of the CDR3 is TGTGCCAGCAGCTTAGCTAGAGCAGATACGCAGTATTTT.

The genes are TRBV18 and TRBJ2-3; D is uncertain. This CDR3 is built from 13 residues. Germline CDR1 reads KGHSH; CDR2 reads LQKENI. The V gene lost 3 bases and the J gene lost 0 bases, with 4 bases spanning the gap. The CDR3 DNA sequence: TGTGCCAGCTCACCTCCTAGCACAGATACGCAGTATTTT. This translates into CASSPPSTDTQYF. The full variable domain, rest sourced from reference TRBV18 and TRBJ2-3, is NAGVMQNPRHLVRRRGQEARLRCSPMKGHSHVYWYRQLPEEGLKFMVYLQKENIIDESGMPKERFSAEFPKEGPSILRIQQVVRGDSAAYFCASSPPSTDTQYFGPGTRLTVL.

The CDR3 bases are TGTGCCAGCTCACCGGGGACAGGGGGCGCTGAAGCTTTCTTT. Translated: CASSPGTGGAEAFF. V usage is TRBV18 and J usage is TRBJ1-1; 12 bases fit TRBD1. This CDR3 has 14 residues. Trimming at V came to 3 bases and at J to 6 bases, leaving 2 bases not matched to a gene. Germline CDR1 KGHSH, CDR2 LQKENI.

This clone appeared a few times. This sequence joins TRBV15 and TRBJ1-5; D remains ambiguous. Germline V lookup: CDR1 LNHNV, CDR2 YYDKDF (reference sequence). The V end was cut by 5 bases, the J end by 4 bases, with 6 bases between. The CDR3 spans 12 residues. The CDR3 protein is CATSGPNQPQHF. As DNA, the CDR3 is TGTGCCACCAGCGGGCCGAATCAGCCCCAGCATTTT. The full variable domain, rest sourced from reference TRBV15 and TRBJ1-5, is DAMVIQNPRYQVTQFGKPVTLSCSQTLNHNVMYWYQQKSSQAPKLLFHYYDKDFNNEADTPDNFQSRRPNTSFCFLDIRSPGLGDTAMYLCATSGPNQPQHFGDGTRLSIL.

The rearrangement links TRBV19 to TRBJ1-3; D gene unclear. Germline V lookup: CDR1 LNHDA, CDR2 SQIVND (reference sequence). The CDR3 has 14 residues. The ends were cut back, 6 bases at V and 1 base at J, with 10 bases in the middle. The CDR3 nucleotides read TGTGCCAGTAGGATGGGAGGGTCTGGAAACACCATATATTTT. It is translated as CASRMGGSGNTIYF.

There are a few counts of this clone. This chain connects TRBV12-3 or TRBV12-4 to TRBJ2-5, with a tentative D call TRBD1 (6 bases). The CDR3 covers 12 residues. Deletions cut 6 bases from V and 7 bases from J, with 12 bases between. DNA for the CDR3: TGTGCCAGCAGCAGGGGTTCCGGGACCCAGTACTTC. Its translation: CASSRGSGTQYF.

This clone was counted a few times. This sequence joins TRBV12-5 and TRBJ1-6, with TRBD1 identical over 8 bases. CDR1 is LGHNT, CDR2 FRNRAP, per germline. The length of the CDR3 is 17 residues. V shed 2 bases, J shed 8 bases, and the junction held 11 bases outside the gene matches. The DNA of the CDR3 is TGTGCTAGTGGTTTGCTTAGATCCGGGACAGGACATTCACCCCTCCACTTT. Residues: CASGLLRSGTGHSPLHF.

The chain couples TRBV19 to TRBJ1-5; TRBD1 matches 7 bases. Germline CDR1 is LNHDA and CDR2 is SQIVND (reference sequence). Trimming cost V 8 bases and J 6 bases; bases outside gene matches: 13. The CDR3 sequence is 15 residues long. CDR3 bases: TGTGCCAGTTCCCCTACAGGGGAATGGTCTCAGCCCCAGCATTTT. It translates to CASSPTGEWSQPQHF.

V gene TRBV19 combines with J gene TRBJ1-6, with D perhaps matching TRBD1 (6 bases). Trimming took off 4 bases at V and 10 bases at J, with 11 bases between the two ends. CDR3 length: 13 amino acids. Germline values: CDR1 LNHDA, CDR2 SQIVND (reference sequence). Written as DNA, the CDR3 is TGTGCCAGTAGTAACAGGGAGGGATCACCCCTCCACTTT. Translation: CASSNREGSPLHF.

The chain employs TRBV5-6 and TRBJ1-2; no clear D. Trimming took 6 bases from V and 8 from J, leaving 17 bases between them. The CDR3 loop spans 13 amino acids. Germline CDR1 is SGHDT and CDR2 is YYEEEE. CDR3 in amino acids: CASTISGLEGYTF. In nucleotides, the CDR3 is TGTGCCAGCACCATTTCAGGTTTGGAAGGCTACACCTTC.

V gene TRBV6-2 or TRBV6-3 combines with J gene TRBJ1-5, with D perhaps TRBD1 (5 bases). The germline V gene has CDR1 MNHEY and CDR2 SVGEGT. With 2 bases removed from V and 7 bases from J, the gap between germline ends came to 27 bases. The CDR3 has 19 amino acids. CDR3 nucleotides: TGTGCCAGCAGTTACCCTGGGGGGGTCCTAGGAACTAAACACCAGCCCCAGCATTTT. Translating gives CASSYPGGVLGTKHQPQHF.